The 9 T cell receptor beta chains below were found in one sample sequenced in a study of vaccination and CD4 T cells after COVID-19. This sample's treatment: approximately 9-day PBMC culture with coronavirus spike peptide pools or control peptides (ViraFEST assay). Cultured CD4+ T-cell DNA underwent Oncomine TCR Beta short-read sequencing. Each CDR3 protein is one row after TCRdb ran MiXCR on the PCR reads. Of about 15,000 distinct CDR3 sequences listed, 50% to 60% are singletons. The antigens of these receptors remain unknown. The starting material was CD4+ T cells from blood, cultured in vitro, obtained before SARS-CoV-2 vaccination. These receptors all come from a human donor who had recovered from COVID-19.

The V gene is TRBV7-9, the J gene TRBJ1-3, with D unclear. Germline V gene sequence: CDR1 SEHNR, CDR2 FQNEAQ (reference sequence). This CDR3 contains 13 residues. The V end was cut by 6 bases, the J end by 1 base, with 7 bases between. DNA for the CDR3: TGTGCCAGCAGATGGATATCTGGAAACACCATATATTTT. This encodes CASRWISGNTIYF.

This rearrangement joins TRBV7-9 to TRBJ2-7, with 11 bases identical to TRBD2. The trim removed 4 bases at V and 3 bases at J, leaving 11 bases unmatched. Germline CDR1 SEHNR, CDR2 FQNEAQ (reference sequence). The CDR3 length is 17 residues. Written as DNA, the CDR3 is TGTGCCAGCAGCTCCCACGGGTCGGGACTAGCGGACTACGAGCAGTACTTC. As protein: CASSSHGSGLADYEQYF.

About this clonotype: The missing conserved phenylalanine or tryptophan at the end of this CDR3 makes a read error likely. V is TRBV19 and J is TRBJ2-5, with D perhaps matching TRBD2 (7 bases). The CDR3 has 15 amino acids. Germline CDR1 reads LNHDA; CDR2 reads SQIVND (reference sequence). The V end lost 6 bases, the J end lost 5 bases, and 19 bases lay between the germline ends. This CDR3 is CASSTQGGRTETQYL. CDR3 DNA: TGTGCCAGTAGCACACAGGGAGGGAGGACTGAGACCCAGTACTTA.

The chain recombines TRBV6-1 with TRBJ2-5; 9 bases match TRBD1. Trimming took 6 bases from V and 0 from J; bases not matched to a gene: 2. The CDR3 is 14 residues long. Looked up from germline, CDR1 is MNHNS and CDR2 is SASEGT. Written as DNA, the CDR3 is TGTGCCAGCAGAGGGACAGGGAACCAAGAGACCCAGTACTTC. Translating gives CASRGTGNQETQYF.

This sequence joins TRBV18 and TRBJ1-2; 10 bases align to TRBD1. V was pared by 5 bases and J by 6 bases, with 9 bases of the junction left unmatched. The CDR3 covers 15 residues. Germline lookup yields CDR1 KGHSH and CDR2 LQKENI. The CDR3 sequence: CASSINGQGDNGYTF. The CDR3 DNA sequence: TGTGCCAGCTCAATAAATGGACAGGGGGACAATGGCTACACCTTC.

This clonotype occurred a few times. The rearrangement links TRBV30 to TRBJ1-2; D is possibly TRBD1 (6 bases). CDR3 length equals 13 residues. The V gene's germline CDR1 is GTSNPN and CDR2 SVGIG (reference sequence). V lost 3 bases and J 8 bases, leaving 16 bases between the germline ends. CDR3 region: CAWRMGSGTGYTF. CDR3 coding DNA: TGTGCCTGGAGAATGGGGTCAGGGACAGGCTACACCTTC. Drawing the rest from reference TRBV30 and TRBJ1-2, the complete variable domain is SQTIHQWPATLVQPVGSPLSLECTVEGTSNPNLYWYRQAAGRGLQLLFYSVGIGQISSEVPQNLSASRPQDRQFILSSKKLLLSDSGFYLCAWRMGSGTGYTFGSGTRLTVV.

V and J are TRBV20-1 and TRBJ1-5; 8 nucleotides agree with TRBD1. The germline V gene has CDR1 DFQATT and CDR2 SNEGSKA (reference sequence). V gave up 3 bases and J gave up 7 bases; unmatched junction bases: 8. The CDR3 extends over 14 amino acids. The CDR3 reads CSARTDRAGQPQHF. CDR3 nucleotide sequence: TGCAGTGCTAGGACGGACAGGGCAGGACAGCCCCAGCATTTT.

The V gene is TRBV4-1, the J gene TRBJ2-2, with TRBD2 identical over 9 bases. With 1 base clipped from V and 0 bases from J, the junction kept 6 bases outside the gene matches. The CDR3 contains 18 residues. CDR1 MGHRA and CDR2 YSYEKL come from the germline V gene. CDR3 nucleotide sequence: TGCGCCAGCAGCCAAGGTCTAGCGGGGCGAACGAACACCGGGGAGCTGTTTTTT. Encoded protein: CASSQGLAGRTNTGELFF.

In its sample, this clonotype was seen once. This chain joins TRBV20-1 and TRBJ2-5; D is perhaps TRBD2 (5 bases). V lost 7 bases and J lost 5, with 17 bases in between. CDR3 length equals 13 residues. Germline-derived CDR1 and CDR2 are DFQATT and SNEGSKA (reference sequence). The CDR3 sequence: CSVPSSDWETQYF. CDR3 nucleotides: TGCAGTGTACCTAGTAGCGACTGGGAGACCCAGTACTTC.